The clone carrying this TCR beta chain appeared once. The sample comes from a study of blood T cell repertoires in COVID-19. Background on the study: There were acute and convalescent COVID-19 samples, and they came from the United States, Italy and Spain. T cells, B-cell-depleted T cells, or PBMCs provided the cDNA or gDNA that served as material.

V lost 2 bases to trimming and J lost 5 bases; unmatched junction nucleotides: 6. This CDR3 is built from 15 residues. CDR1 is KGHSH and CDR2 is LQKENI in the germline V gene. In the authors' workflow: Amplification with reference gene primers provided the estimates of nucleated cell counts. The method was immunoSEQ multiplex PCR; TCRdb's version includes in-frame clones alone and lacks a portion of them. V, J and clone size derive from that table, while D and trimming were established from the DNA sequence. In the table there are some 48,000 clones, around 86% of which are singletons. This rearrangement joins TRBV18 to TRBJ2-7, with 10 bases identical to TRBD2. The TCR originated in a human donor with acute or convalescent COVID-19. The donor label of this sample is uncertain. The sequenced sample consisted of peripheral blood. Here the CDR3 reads CASSPFTSGTNEQYF. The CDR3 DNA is TGTGCCAGCTCACCATTCACTAGCGGGACGAACGAGCAGTACTTC.